These 12 T cell receptor beta chains share one sample of origin, sequenced in a study of CD8+ T cells in alopecia areata. Treatment described: oral pan-JAK inhibitor, 5-10 mg twice daily. The sequencing template was cDNA reverse transcribed from extracted RNA. This table comes from immunoSEQ multiplex PCR, and its TCRdb copy is limited to in-frame clones, with some not included. The table records approximately 100,000 clones, 65% to 90% of them present only once. The sample here was CD8+ T cells sorted from blood, taken at week 34, from a patient treated with tofacitinib. Every receptor here comes from a human donor with alopecia areata.

This chain links TRBV19 with TRBJ2-3; 11 bases line up with TRBD2. This CDR3 region has 15 residues. Germline CDR1 reads LNHDA; CDR2 reads SQIVND (reference sequence). The J segment lost 1 base and the V segment lost 7 bases, leaving 4 bases of the junction unmatched. The DNA for the CDR3 is TGTGCCAGTACCCTGACTAGCGGGGGCACAGATACGCAGTATTTT. Its protein is CASTLTSGGTDTQYF.

CDR3 bases: TGTGCCAGCAGTTACGGATTAGCTAACTATGGCTACACCTTC. Translated, it gives CASSYGLANYGYTF. V and J are TRBV6-5 and TRBJ1-2; D uncertain. V was clipped by 2 bases and J by 0 bases, with 7 bases between them. CDR1 is MNHEY, CDR2 SVGAGI, per germline. This CDR3 comprises 14 residues.

The chain links TRBV4-1 to TRBJ1-2; D call uncertain. The CDR3 loop spans 13 amino acids. V was cut by 1 base and J by 7 bases, with 10 bases left in between. Per the germline V gene, CDR1 is MGHRA and CDR2 is YSYEKL. CDR3 in amino acids: CASSQGRGPGYTF. The CDR3 coding sequence is TGCGCCAGCAGCCAAGGCCGCGGGCCTGGCTACACCTTC.

The table lists this clone with a count of one. The V gene is TRBV5-1, the J gene TRBJ1-1; no clear D. The CDR3 has 14 amino acids. The germline V gene encodes CDR1 SGHRS and CDR2 YFSETQ. V was shortened by 0 bases and J by 1 base, with 7 bases between the two germline ends. Here the CDR3 reads CASSLDTGNTEAFF. CDR3 nucleotide sequence: TGCGCCAGCAGCTTGGATACGGGGAACACTGAAGCTTTCTTT.

This chain links TRBV7-9 with TRBJ2-1, with 8 bases aligning to TRBD2. CDR1 is SEHNR, CDR2 FQNEAQ, per germline (reference sequence). The trim removed 1 base at V and 9 bases at J, leaving 8 bases unmatched. The CDR3 has 15 residues. CDR3 in amino acids: CASSLGAGRAGEQFF. Written as DNA, the CDR3 is TGTGCCAGCAGCTTAGGAGCCGGGAGGGCCGGTGAGCAGTTCTTC.

V and J are TRBV5-4 and TRBJ2-5; 10 bases line up with TRBD2. CDR1 SGHNT and CDR2 YYREEE come from the germline V gene (reference sequence). Losses at the gene ends were 5 bases for V and 4 bases for J; bases not matched to a gene: 8. This CDR3 region has 15 residues. The CDR3 DNA sequence: TGTGCCAGCAGTGTAGCGGGAGGCACCCTAGAGACCCAGTACTTC. Translation: CASSVAGGTLETQYF.

The chain has TRBV12-5 and TRBJ2-3; D gene uncertain. The CDR3 runs to 16 residues. Germline V gene sequence: CDR1 LGHNT, CDR2 FRNRAP. Trimming shortened V by 6 bases and J by 5 bases, and 21 bases separated the two germline ends. CDR3 in DNA: TGTGCTAGTGGCTTGCCCTGGGCTATGATTAAAGATACGCAGTATTTT. Its protein product is CASGLPWAMIKDTQYF.

The chain recombines TRBV6-5 with TRBJ2-1; 11 nucleotides agree with TRBD2. The CDR3 extends over 15 amino acids. Trimming at V came to 0 bases and at J to 5 bases, leaving 0 bases not matched to a gene. Germline lookup yields CDR1 MNHEY and CDR2 SVGAGI. As DNA, the CDR3 is TGTGCCAGCAGTTACTCGGGACTAGCGGACAATGAGCAGTTCTTC. Amino acids: CASSYSGLADNEQFF.

A note on this clone: Distinct nucleotide sequences in the sample also encode this CDR3. The genes are TRBV4-1 and TRBJ2-3, with TRBD1 matching over 7 bases. The V gene end was trimmed by 1 base and the J gene end by 2 bases; junction bases not matched to a gene: 6. Germline V gene sequence: CDR1 MGHRA, CDR2 YSYEKL. The CDR3 extends over 16 amino acids. The CDR3, as DNA: TGCGCCAGCAGCCAAGTTGACAGGGCTACCACAGATACGCAGTATTTT. Protein sequence: CASSQVDRATTDTQYF.

V usage is TRBV5-6 and J usage is TRBJ1-1; D gene uncertain. With 2 bases removed from V and 0 bases from J, the gap between germline ends came to 5 bases. This CDR3 has 13 residues. Looked up from germline, CDR1 is SGHDT and CDR2 is YYEEEE. CDR3 DNA: TGTGCCAGCAGCTTAGGACTGAACACTGAAGCTTTCTTT. As protein: CASSLGLNTEAFF.

The V and J genes are TRBV30 and TRBJ2-7, with D perhaps TRBD1 (5 bases). The V and J ends lost 4 bases and 1 base respectively, with 11 bases between them. CDR3 length: 13 amino acids. CDR1 and CDR2 from the germline V gene are GTSNPN and SVGIG (reference sequence). The DNA of the CDR3 is TGTGCCTGGAATCCGACAGTTTCCTACGAGCAGTACTTC. This encodes CAWNPTVSYEQYF.

This clone has more than one count but fewer than ten. The CDR3 DNA is TGTGCCAGCAGTGCCCCCTACCCAGATACGCAGTATTTT. This sequence encodes CASSAPYPDTQYF. V usage is TRBV27 and J usage is TRBJ2-3; no definite D call. The V and J ends lost 5 bases and 4 bases respectively, with 10 bases between them. In germline, CDR1 is MNHEY, CDR2 SMNVEV (reference sequence). The CDR3 length is 13 residues.